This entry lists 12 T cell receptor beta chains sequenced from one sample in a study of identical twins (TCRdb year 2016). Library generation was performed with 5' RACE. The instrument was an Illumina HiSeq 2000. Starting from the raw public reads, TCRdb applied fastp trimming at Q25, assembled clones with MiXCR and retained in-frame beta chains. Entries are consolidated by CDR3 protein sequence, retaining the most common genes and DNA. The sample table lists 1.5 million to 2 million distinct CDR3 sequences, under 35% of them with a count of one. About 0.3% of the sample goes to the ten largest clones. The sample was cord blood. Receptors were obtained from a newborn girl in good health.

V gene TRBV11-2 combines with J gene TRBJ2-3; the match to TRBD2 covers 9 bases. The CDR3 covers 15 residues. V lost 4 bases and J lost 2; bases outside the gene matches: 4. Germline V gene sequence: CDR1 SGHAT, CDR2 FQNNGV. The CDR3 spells CASSYLAGFTDTQYF. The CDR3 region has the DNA TGTGCCAGCAGCTACCTAGCGGGATTCACAGATACGCAGTATTTT.

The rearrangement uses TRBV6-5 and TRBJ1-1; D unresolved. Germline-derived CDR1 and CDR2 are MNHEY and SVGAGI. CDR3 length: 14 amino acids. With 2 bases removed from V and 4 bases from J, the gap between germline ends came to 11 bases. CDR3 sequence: CASSYGSSPTEAFF. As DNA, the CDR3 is TGTGCCAGCAGTTACGGGAGTAGCCCCACTGAAGCTTTCTTT.

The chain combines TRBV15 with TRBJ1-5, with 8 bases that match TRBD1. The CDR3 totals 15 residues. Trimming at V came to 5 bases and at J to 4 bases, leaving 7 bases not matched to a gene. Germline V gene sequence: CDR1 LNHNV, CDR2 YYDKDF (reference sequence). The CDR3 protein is CATSLDRVLNQPQHF. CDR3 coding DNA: TGTGCCACCAGCCTGGACAGGGTCCTAAATCAGCCCCAGCATTTT.

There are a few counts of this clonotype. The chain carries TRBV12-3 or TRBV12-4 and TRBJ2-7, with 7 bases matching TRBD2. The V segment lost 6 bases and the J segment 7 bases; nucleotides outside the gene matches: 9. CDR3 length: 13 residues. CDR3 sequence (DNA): TGTGCCAGCAGCCGTAGACTAGCTTATGAGCAGTACTTC. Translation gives CASSRRLAYEQYF.

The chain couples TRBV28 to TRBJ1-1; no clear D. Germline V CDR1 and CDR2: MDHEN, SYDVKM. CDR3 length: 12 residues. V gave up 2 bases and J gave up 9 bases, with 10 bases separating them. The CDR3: CASSLGLKKAFF. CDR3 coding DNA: TGTGCCAGCAGTTTAGGCCTAAAAAAAGCTTTCTTT.

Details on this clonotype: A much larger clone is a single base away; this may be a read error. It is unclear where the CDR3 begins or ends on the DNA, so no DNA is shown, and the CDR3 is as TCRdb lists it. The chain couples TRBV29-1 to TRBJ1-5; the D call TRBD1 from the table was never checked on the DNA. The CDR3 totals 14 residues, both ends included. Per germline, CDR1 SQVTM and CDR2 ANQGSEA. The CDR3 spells CSVAQGNSNQPRHF.

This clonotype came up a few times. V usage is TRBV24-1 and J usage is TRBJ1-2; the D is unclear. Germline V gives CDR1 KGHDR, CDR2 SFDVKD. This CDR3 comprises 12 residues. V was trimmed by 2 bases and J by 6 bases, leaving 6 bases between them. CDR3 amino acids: CATSDSGNGYTF. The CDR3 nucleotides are TGTGCCACCAGTGATTCGGGGAATGGCTACACCTTC.

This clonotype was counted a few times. The CDR3 region has the DNA TGTGCCAGCAGTGAATTGCCCACTGCCGGACCCCTCCACTTT. Protein: CASSELPTAGPLHF. The gene calls are TRBV2 and TRBJ1-6, with D uncertain. Per the germline V gene, CDR1 is SNHLY and CDR2 is FYNNEI. There are 14 residues in the CDR3. V shed 2 bases and J shed 12 bases, with 14 bases lying between them.

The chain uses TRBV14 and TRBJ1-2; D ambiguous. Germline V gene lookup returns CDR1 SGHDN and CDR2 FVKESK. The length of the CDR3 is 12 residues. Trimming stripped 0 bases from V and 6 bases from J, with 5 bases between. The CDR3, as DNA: TGTGCCAGCAGCCAAGATTCCCATGGCTACACCTTC. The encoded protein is CASSQDSHGYTF. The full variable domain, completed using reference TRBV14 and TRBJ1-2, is EAGVTQFPSHSVIEKGQTVTLRCDPISGHDNLYWYRRVMGKEIKFLLHFVKESKQDESGMPNNRFLAERTGGTYSTLKVQPAELEDSGVYFCASSQDSHGYTFGSGTRLTVV.

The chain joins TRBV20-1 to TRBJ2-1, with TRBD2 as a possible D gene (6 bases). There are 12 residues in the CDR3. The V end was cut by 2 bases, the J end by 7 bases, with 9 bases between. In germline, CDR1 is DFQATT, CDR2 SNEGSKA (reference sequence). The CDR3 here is CSARSGTNEQFF. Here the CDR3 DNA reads TGCAGTGCTAGAAGTGGGACTAATGAGCAGTTCTTC.

In DNA, the CDR3 is TGCGCCAGCAGCCAGACCGGGACTGCGGGAACTGAAGCTTTCTTT. This gives the protein CASSQTGTAGTEAFF. The rearrangement joins TRBV4-1 to TRBJ1-1, with D possibly TRBD1 on 5 matching bases. CDR3 size: 15 residues. Germline V gene lookup returns CDR1 MGHRA and CDR2 YSYEKL. With 3 bases removed from V and 5 bases from J, the gap between germline ends came to 16 bases.

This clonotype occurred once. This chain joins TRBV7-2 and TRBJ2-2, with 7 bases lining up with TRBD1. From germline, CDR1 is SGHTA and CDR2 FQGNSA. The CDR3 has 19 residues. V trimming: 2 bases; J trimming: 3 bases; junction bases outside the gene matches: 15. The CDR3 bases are TGTGCCAGCAGCTTAATTCGACTATCTCCAAGGGGGCACACCGGGGAGCTGTTTTTT. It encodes CASSLIRLSPRGHTGELFF.